Only one count was recorded for the clone carrying this T cell receptor (beta chain). This sequence may be a read error, since a much larger clone differs from it by one base. The data derive from a study of T cells in Graves' hyperthyroidism and ophthalmopathy. Uncontrolled infection, other autoimmune disease, pregnancy or lactation excluded patients. RNA transcripts gave rise to amplified TCR beta CDR3 regions. TCR CDR3 regions were first amplified by RT-PCR with HTBI primers. TCRdb re-derived calls from the multiplex PCR reads in MiXCR, one entry per CDR3 protein. This table has 450,000 to 600,000 distinct CDR3 sequences, just under 20% appearing once. The CDR3 runs 13 residues.

This receptor was obtained from a man aged 40-50 years with Graves' ophthalmopathy. Sequencing used blood. V and J are TRBV12-3 or TRBV12-4 and TRBJ1-2; D is perhaps TRBD1 (6 bases). The DNA of the CDR3 is TGTGCCAGCAGTTTGACACAGGGAGGTGGCCACACCTTC. It translates to CASSLTQGGGHTF.